Below are 23 T cell receptor beta chains sequenced from a single sample in a study of OX40 agonist ivuxolimab in advanced cancers. Assay: immunoSEQ multiplex PCR; the TCRdb copy retains only in-frame clones and omits some. The repertoire has over 55,000 clones, 75% to 85% of them found once; the top ten carry 0.7%. The input for sequencing was CD4+ or CD8+ T cells sorted from blood, taken in a trial of the OX40 agonist ivuxolimab. These receptors all stem from an adult with an advanced solid tumor such as melanoma, head and neck, liver or kidney cancer.

The V gene is TRBV4-1, the J gene TRBJ2-5, with D possibly TRBD2 on 6 matching bases. The CDR3 spans 15 residues. V shed 1 base and J shed 5 bases, with 14 bases lying between them. CDR1 is MGHRA, CDR2 YSYEKL, per germline. In nucleotides, the CDR3 is TGCGCCAGCAGCCAAGTCGGGGGATTGACGGAGACCCAGTACTTC. Translated: CASSQVGGLTETQYF.

J is TRBJ2-6 and V is TRBV5-1; a possible D gene is TRBD1 (6 bases). With 4 bases removed from V and 4 bases from J, the gap between germline ends came to 9 bases. This CDR3 spans 14 amino acids. From germline, CDR1 is SGHRS and CDR2 YFSETQ. In DNA form, the CDR3 reads TGCGCCAGCAGCCCCCAGGGGGGGGCCAACGTCCTGACTTTC. It encodes CASSPQGGANVLTF.

The chain uses TRBV6-5 and TRBJ1-2; unclear D gene. This CDR3 has 11 amino acids. Trimming shortened V by 4 bases and J by 13 bases, and 13 bases separated the two germline ends. Per germline, CDR1 MNHEY and CDR2 SVGAGI. CDR3 nucleotides: TGTGCCAGCAGTTCTGGTCGGGCCCGCACCTTC. Its translation is CASSSGRARTF.

The chain employs TRBV5-1 and TRBJ1-2; 9 nucleotides agree with TRBD1. This CDR3 region has 11 residues. With V trimmed by 3 bases and J by 13 bases, 4 bases remained unmatched. Germline loops: CDR1 SGHRS, CDR2 YFSETQ. In DNA, the CDR3 is TGCGCCAGCAGCTCGACAGGGGGTTCCACCTTC. This gives the protein CASSSTGGSTF.

The chain combines TRBV4-1 with TRBJ1-2; TRBD1 aligns across 10 bases. Germline assignment: CDR1 MGHRA and CDR2 YSYEKL. This CDR3 spans 15 amino acids. V lost 1 base, J lost 8 bases, and 7 bases stayed unmatched. CDR3 protein: CASSQGRQGARGYTF. CDR3 DNA: TGCGCCAGCAGCCAAGGCCGACAGGGGGCGCGCGGCTACACCTTC.

The V gene is TRBV29-1, the J gene TRBJ1-4, with TRBD1 matching over 7 bases. Looked up from germline, CDR1 is SQVTM and CDR2 is ANQGSEA. The CDR3 covers 14 residues. Trimming took 4 bases from V and 2 from J; bases not matched to a gene: 4. CDR3: CSVGRQGTNEKLFF. In nucleotides, the CDR3 is TGCAGCGTTGGTCGACAGGGTACTAATGAAAAACTGTTTTTT.

The chain employs TRBV10-3 and TRBJ2-7; 12 bases are a match to TRBD1. Trimming removed 6 bases from V and 6 bases from J; junction bases left unmatched: 9. The V gene's germline CDR1 is ENHRY and CDR2 SYGVKD. This CDR3 is 15 amino acids long. The DNA for the CDR3 is TGTGCCATCAGGTTACCCGGGACAGGGGGCAGCGAGCAGTACTTC. Protein: CAIRLPGTGGSEQYF.

This clone was counted a single time. The chain employs TRBV19 and TRBJ2-2, with D unresolved. The germline V and J ends were trimmed by 3 bases and 3 bases, with 8 bases remaining between them. The CDR3 totals 14 residues. Germline CDR1 LNHDA, CDR2 SQIVND (reference sequence). CDR3 residues: CASSIRQDTGELFF. CDR3 sequence (DNA): TGTGCCAGTAGTATCCGCCAAGACACCGGGGAGCTGTTTTTT.

This rearrangement joins TRBV5-1 to TRBJ2-7; D possibly corresponds to TRBD2 (6 bases). The CDR3 extends over 13 amino acids. Trimming pared 7 bases from V and 0 bases from J, leaving 11 bases between. Germline V gene sequence: CDR1 SGHRS, CDR2 YFSETQ. The CDR3 sequence: CASEGGDSYEQYF. In DNA, the CDR3 is TGCGCCAGCGAGGGCGGGGACTCCTACGAGCAGTACTTC.

Written as DNA, the CDR3 is TGTGCCAGTTCCGGACAGGCCAATAGCAATCAGCCCCAGCATTTT. Its translation: CASSGQANSNQPQHF. The rearrangement uses TRBV28 and TRBJ1-5; 7 positions match TRBD1. This CDR3 has 15 amino acids. Per germline, CDR1 MDHEN and CDR2 SYDVKM. The junction had 8 bases not matched to a gene; V was cut back by 9 bases and J by 0 bases.

The V call is TRBV5-1, the J call TRBJ1-4; 12 positions agree with TRBD1. Germline V gene sequence: CDR1 SGHRS, CDR2 YFSETQ. J lost 5 bases, V lost 0 bases, and 8 bases had no gene match. This CDR3 comprises 18 residues. The CDR3 sequence: CASSLALGQGAKNEKLFF. The CDR3 region has the DNA TGCGCCAGCAGCTTGGCCTTGGGACAGGGGGCGAAGAATGAAAAACTGTTTTTT.

The V call is TRBV10-2, the J call TRBJ2-1, with 9 bases fitting TRBD2. The CDR3 totals 15 residues. The germline CDR1 and CDR2 sequences are WSHSY and SAAADI. V gave up 5 bases and J gave up 8 bases; unmatched junction bases: 10. This CDR3 reads CASSQAGGRAYEQFF. The CDR3, as DNA: TGCGCCAGCAGTCAAGCGGGCGGGAGGGCCTATGAGCAGTTCTTC.

The CDR3 loop reads CASSPTARRSTDTQYF. CDR3 sequence (DNA): TGCGCCAGCAGCCCAACAGCCAGGCGTAGCACAGATACGCAGTATTTT. The V call is TRBV4-1, the J call TRBJ2-3, with no clear D. V was trimmed by 4 bases and J by 0 bases, leaving 14 bases between them. The germline gives CDR1 MGHRA, CDR2 YSYEKL. This CDR3 comprises 16 residues.

The chain uses TRBV5-1 and TRBJ2-7, with D possibly matching TRBD1 (6 bases). Per the germline V gene, CDR1 is SGHRS and CDR2 is YFSETQ. V dropped 3 bases and J dropped 0 bases, with 10 bases sitting between them. This CDR3 has 14 residues. The chain's CDR3 is CASSSLDSSYEQYF. CDR3 coding DNA: TGCGCCAGCAGCTCCCTGGACAGCTCCTACGAGCAGTACTTC. Looking up the rest from reference TRBV5-1 and TRBJ2-7 gives the full variable domain: KAGVTQTPRYLIKTRGQQVTLSCSPISGHRSVSWYQQTPGQGLQFLFEYFSETQRNKGNFPGRFSGRQFSNSRSEMNVSTLELGDSALYLCASSSLDSSYEQYFGPGTRLTVT.

This chain links TRBV5-1 with TRBJ1-4, with 7 bases that match TRBD1. Germline-derived CDR1 and CDR2 are SGHRS and YFSETQ. V lost 2 bases, J lost 6 bases, and 7 bases stayed unmatched. The CDR3 sequence is 15 residues long. Written as DNA, the CDR3 is TGCGCCAGCAGCTTTAACAGGGGAGTAGATGAAAAACTGTTTTTT. The encoded protein is CASSFNRGVDEKLFF. Based on the CDR3 plus reference TRBV5-1 and TRBJ1-4, the full variable domain is KAGVTQTPRYLIKTRGQQVTLSCSPISGHRSVSWYQQTPGQGLQFLFEYFSETQRNKGNFPGRFSGRQFSNSRSEMNVSTLELGDSALYLCASSFNRGVDEKLFFGSGTQLSVL.

The J gene is TRBJ2-2, the V gene TRBV20-1; D remains unclear. Germline values: CDR1 DFQATT, CDR2 SNEGSKA (reference sequence). This CDR3 spans 11 amino acids. The V and J ends lost 2 bases and 5 bases respectively, with 3 bases between them. CDR3 region: CSARKTGELFF. CDR3 nucleotide sequence: TGCAGTGCTAGAAAAACCGGGGAGCTGTTTTTT.

The J gene is TRBJ2-7, the V gene TRBV5-4, with D tentatively TRBD1 or TRBD2 (5 bases each). Germline V lookup: CDR1 SGHNT, CDR2 YYREEE (reference sequence). The CDR3 is 13 residues long. Trimming pared 3 bases from V and 2 bases from J, leaving 9 bases between. CDR3 in amino acids: CASSSGTTYEQYF. The DNA for the CDR3 is TGTGCCAGCAGCTCGGGGACGACCTACGAGCAGTACTTC.

In this sample, this clone turned up a few times. This chain connects TRBV6-4 to TRBJ1-5; 7 bases align to TRBD1. This CDR3 region has 17 residues. Germline V CDR1 and CDR2: MRHNA, SNTAGT. V was pared by 4 bases and J by 5 bases, with 14 bases of the junction left unmatched. The CDR3 coding sequence is TGTGCCAGCAGTGGGAATTTTAGGGGGCCGCGTTATCAGCCCCAGCATTTT. Amino acids: CASSGNFRGPRYQPQHF.

The chain carries TRBV19 and TRBJ1-5; D gene ambiguous. Trimming took off 1 base at V and 1 base at J, with 5 bases between the two ends. Per germline, CDR1 LNHDA and CDR2 SQIVND (reference sequence). CDR3 length: 14 amino acids. CDR3 protein: CASSIGVSNQPQHF. CDR3 nucleotide sequence: TGTGCCAGTAGTATAGGGGTGAGCAATCAGCCCCAGCATTTT.

The chain links TRBV10-3 to TRBJ1-1; 7 bases map to TRBD1. The CDR3 extends over 15 amino acids. CDR1 is ENHRY and CDR2 is SYGVKD in the germline V gene. The ends lost 7 bases at V and 4 bases at J; junction bases unmatched: 12. For the CDR3, the DNA is TGTGCCATCAATCAGTGGGACAGAGAAGTCACTGAAGCTTTCTTT. Translated: CAINQWDREVTEAFF.

J is TRBJ1-2 and V is TRBV30; tentatively, D is TRBD1 (6 bases). Trimming cost V 3 bases and J 0 bases, with 14 bases left between them. The length of the CDR3 is 15 residues. From germline, CDR1 is GTSNPN and CDR2 SVGIG (reference sequence). In nucleotides, the CDR3 is TGTGCCTGGAGAGCTATGCCAGGGGCTAACTATGGCTACACCTTC. Amino acid sequence: CAWRAMPGANYGYTF.

J is TRBJ2-1 and V is TRBV7-8; possibly TRBD2 for D (6 bases). With 8 bases removed from V and 2 bases from J, the gap between germline ends came to 37 bases. Germline V CDR1 and CDR2: SGHVS, FQNEAQ. CDR3 size: 22 residues. The CDR3 loop reads CASEHLRPRSGDTRGPYNEQFF. DNA for the CDR3: TGTGCCAGCGAGCACCTAAGGCCCCGCTCGGGAGACACTAGAGGACCCTACAATGAGCAGTTCTTC.

This rearrangement joins TRBV7-6 to TRBJ1-2; the D gene is possibly TRBD1 (5 bases). The ends were cut back, 5 bases at V and 4 bases at J, with 14 bases in the middle. This CDR3 contains 14 residues. CDR1 SGHVS and CDR2 FNYEAQ come from the germline V gene. The CDR3 here is CASSQVGASYGYTF. The CDR3 nucleotides read TGTGCCAGCAGCCAAGTTGGGGCTAGCTATGGCTACACCTTC.